Shown below are 7 T cell receptor beta chains from a single sample sequenced in a study of cytomegalovirus exposure and HLA in healthy donors. The PCR had 60 Vbeta and 13 Jbeta primers. Generated by immunoSEQ multiplex PCR, the TCRdb table keeps only in-frame clones and is missing some. This table has 65,000 to 80,000 clones, 60% to 85% appearing once. The sequenced sample was PBMCs. Receptors originate from a woman aged 40 to 50 in good health and CMV-seropositive.

The V call is TRBV25-1, the J call TRBJ1-1, with D possibly TRBD1 on 6 matching bases. Germline lookup yields CDR1 MGHDK and CDR2 SYGVNS. CDR3 length: 12 amino acids. V lost 2 bases to trimming and J lost 11 bases, with 12 bases between them. The CDR3 loop reads CASSEMRGGAFF. DNA of the CDR3: TGTGCCAGCAGTGAAATGAGGGGGGGGGCTTTCTTT.

This clone was seen only a few times. The chain links TRBV7-8 to TRBJ2-7, with a weak D call TRBD1 (6 bases). Germline loops: CDR1 SGHVS, CDR2 FQNEAQ. CDR3 length equals 14 residues. The V end lost 1 base, the J end lost 2 bases, and 9 bases lay between the germline ends. The CDR3 loop is CASSLETGAYEQYF. CDR3 DNA: TGTGCCAGCAGCTTAGAGACAGGAGCCTACGAGCAGTACTTC.

The chain uses TRBV18 and TRBJ2-5; TRBD1 matches 10 bases. The V segment lost 6 bases and the J segment 5 bases; nucleotides outside the gene matches: 6. Looked up from germline, CDR1 is KGHSH and CDR2 is LQKENI. The CDR3 has 14 amino acids. The CDR3 nucleotides read TGTGCCAGCTCTCCCGACAGGGGGCCGGAGACCCAGTACTTC. It specifies CASSPDRGPETQYF.

Here the CDR3 reads CASTAGTEGEKLFF. The DNA of the CDR3 is TGTGCCAGCACCGCCGGGACAGAAGGTGAAAAACTGTTTTTT. This chain connects TRBV9 to TRBJ1-4; 7 bases are shared with TRBD1. The CDR3 sequence is 14 residues long. Trimming cost V 6 bases and J 7 bases; bases outside gene matches: 9. CDR1 and CDR2 from the germline V gene are SGDLS and YYNGEE.

The chain links TRBV18 to TRBJ1-2; 9 positions match TRBD1. This CDR3 has 17 residues. V trimming: 6 bases; J trimming: 3 bases; junction bases outside the gene matches: 14. CDR1 and CDR2 from the germline V gene are KGHSH and LQKENI. In nucleotides, the CDR3 is TGTGCCAGCTCCCCCCGGGGGTTGGGACAGGGAGACTATGGCTACACCTTC. It specifies CASSPRGLGQGDYGYTF.

The V gene is TRBV27, the J gene TRBJ2-2, with 7 bases that match TRBD1. With 2 bases clipped from V and 5 bases from J, the junction kept 5 bases outside the gene matches. This CDR3 is built from 15 residues. Germline lookup yields CDR1 MNHEY and CDR2 SMNVEV (reference sequence). CDR3 residues: CASSLHRGGTGELFF. Written as DNA, the CDR3 is TGTGCCAGCAGTTTACACAGGGGCGGGACCGGGGAGCTGTTTTTT.

J is TRBJ2-1 and V is TRBV10-3; D is possibly TRBD2 (5 bases). The CDR3 runs 14 residues. CDR1 and CDR2 (germline): ENHRY, SYGVKD. Trimming took 6 bases from V and 6 from J, leaving 15 bases between them. The CDR3 nucleotides are TGTGCCATCAGCTTACTAGGAAAGGGCAATGAGCAGTTCTTC. Its translation is CAISLLGKGNEQFF.